The next 10 T cell receptor beta chains were all read from a single sample in a study of cytotoxic CD8 clonotypes in ibrutinib-treated CLL. Assay: immunoSEQ multiplex PCR; the TCRdb copy retains only in-frame clones and omits some. The sample includes some 29,000 clones, 62% of them seen just once. Here the sequenced sample was PBMCs, taken before ibrutinib treatment. The receptor set was obtained from a human donor with chronic lymphocytic leukemia.

The V call is TRBV4-2, the J call TRBJ2-3; 10 nucleotides line up with TRBD2. Looked up from germline, CDR1 is LGHNA and CDR2 is YNFKEQ. The CDR3 extends over 16 amino acids. The V gene end was trimmed by 1 base and the J gene end by 6 bases; junction bases not matched to a gene: 7. The CDR3 here is CASSQVASGGADTQYF. In nucleotides, the CDR3 is TGTGCCAGCAGCCAAGTTGCGAGCGGGGGGGCGGATACGCAGTATTTT.

In this sample, this clone turned up a few times. The CDR3 sequence: CASSPWGKYTDTQYF. The CDR3 region has the DNA TGTGCCAGCAGCCCCTGGGGAAAGTACACAGATACGCAGTATTTT. V gene TRBV7-9 combines with J gene TRBJ2-3; no definite D call. The CDR3 runs 15 residues. With 5 bases removed from V and 2 bases from J, the gap between germline ends came to 14 bases. Germline CDR1 reads SEHNR; CDR2 reads FQNEAQ (reference sequence). The full variable domain, rest sourced from reference TRBV7-9 and TRBJ2-3, is DTGVSQNPRHKITKRGQNVTFRCDPISEHNRLYWYRQTLGQGPEFLTYFQNEAQLEKSRLLSDRFSAERPKGSFSTLEIQRTEQGDSAMYLCASSPWGKYTDTQYFGPGTRLTVL.

This clone occurred a few times. The rearrangement uses TRBV19 and TRBJ2-7; D remains ambiguous. The CDR3 loop spans 12 amino acids. V was cut by 5 bases and J by 7 bases, with 12 bases left in between. The germline V gene has CDR1 LNHDA and CDR2 SQIVND (reference sequence). CDR3 loop: CASSPTLGEQYF. The CDR3 DNA reads as TGTGCCAGTAGTCCGACTTTGGGGGAGCAGTACTTC.

This clone was found once. The chain joins TRBV30 to TRBJ1-3; 10 bases map to TRBD1. The ends lost 8 bases at V and 0 bases at J; junction bases unmatched: 4. Germline V lookup: CDR1 GTSNPN, CDR2 SVGIG (reference sequence). The CDR3 has 14 residues. The CDR3 here is CAGRTGGSGNTIYF. The CDR3 region has the DNA TGTGCCGGTCGGACAGGGGGCTCTGGAAACACCATATATTTT.

The chain couples TRBV25-1 to TRBJ1-1; D not certain. V was clipped by 10 bases and J by 3 bases, with 15 bases between them. This CDR3 is 13 amino acids long. Per germline, CDR1 MGHDK and CDR2 SYGVNS. CDR3 DNA: TGTGCCACCCGGGATTGGTTCCACACTGAAGCTTTCTTT. Its translation is CATRDWFHTEAFF.

This chain links TRBV7-9 with TRBJ1-2, with no clear D. The CDR3 has 11 amino acids. Trimming took 11 bases from V and 8 from J, leaving 15 bases between them. The germline V gene encodes CDR1 SEHNR and CDR2 FQNEAQ (reference sequence). The CDR3 loop reads CALDGRRGYTF. The CDR3 region has the DNA TGTGCCCTGGACGGCCGTAGGGGCTACACCTTC.

About this clone: This sample also contains other DNA sequences that code for the same CDR3. The gene calls are TRBV30 and TRBJ2-1; 7 nucleotides align to TRBD1. Germline V gene data show CDR1 as GTSNPN and CDR2 as SVGIG (reference sequence). Trimming cost V 2 bases and J 15 bases; bases outside gene matches: 7. The CDR3 sequence is 11 residues long. The CDR3 coding sequence is TGTGCCTGGAGTTCGACAGGGTCTCGGTTCTTC. Translated: CAWSSTGSRFF.

The chain joins TRBV6-1 to TRBJ1-1; D gene ambiguous. With 2 bases removed from V and 1 base from J, the gap between germline ends came to 11 bases. Per germline, CDR1 MNHNS and CDR2 SASEGT. The CDR3 length is 15 residues. This CDR3 reads CASSELKSKNTEAFF. Written as DNA, the CDR3 is TGTGCCAGCAGTGAATTAAAATCGAAGAACACTGAAGCTTTCTTT.

The J gene is TRBJ1-1, the V gene TRBV7-9; no definite D call. V lost 6 bases and J 1 base, leaving 12 bases between the germline ends. The CDR3 extends over 14 amino acids. Germline V gives CDR1 SEHNR, CDR2 FQNEAQ (reference sequence). The CDR3 loop reads CASSRMQANTEAFF. The CDR3 DNA reads as TGTGCCAGCAGTCGGATGCAGGCGAACACTGAAGCTTTCTTT.

Concerning this clone itself: One end of the junction varies from germline; a read error may be responsible. J is TRBJ2-1 and V is TRBV4-2; TRBD2 matches at 9 bases. The CDR3 loop spans 12 amino acids. The V gene's germline CDR1 is LGHNA and CDR2 YNFKEQ. The CDR3 loop reads CASSGLAGQRVF. The CDR3 nucleotides are TGTGCCAGCAGCGGTCTAGCGGGGCAAAGGGTCTTC.